This T cell receptor (beta chain) was obtained from a study of identical twins. About this clonotype: The antigen is unknown.

Study-wide results and caveats: Cord blood's abundant beta clonotypes had fewer insertions, unlike memory repertoires.

The cDNA had a unique molecular identifier and a template-switch universal primer site. TCRdb re-derived calls from the 5' RACE reads in MiXCR, one entry per CDR3 protein. Of about 920,000 distinct CDR3 sequences in the sample, 9% to 15% were seen once. CDR3 length: 12 residues. V was cut by 7 bases and J by 3 bases, with 10 bases left in between. Germline V gene sequence: CDR1 SQVTM, CDR2 ANQGSEA. The same data also contributed to another study, on yellow fever vaccine responses in identical twins.

The chain is built from TRBV29-1 and TRBJ1-3; possible D gene TRBD1, 5 bases. Specimen: PBMCs. This receptor was identified in a woman under 30 in good health. This CDR3 is CSADGGGNTIYF. DNA of the CDR3: TGCAGCGCTGACGGGGGTGGAAACACCATATATTTT.